This T cell receptor beta chain stems from a study of T cells in Graves' hyperthyroidism and ophthalmopathy. The investigators amplified TCR beta CDR3 regions from RNA transcripts. The study used the HTBI primer set for a first-round RT-PCR of the TCR CDR3. Each CDR3 protein is one row after TCRdb ran MiXCR on the multiplex PCR reads. The sample records 350,000 or so distinct CDR3 sequences, 15% to 20% being singletons. This CDR3 has 14 residues. Per the germline V gene, CDR1 is SGHAT and CDR2 is FQNNGV. Trimming removed 3 bases at V and 3 bases at J, with 11 bases between. The sample holds many counts of this clonotype.

The TCR sequence derives from a woman between 40 and 50 years old with Graves' ophthalmopathy. This rearrangement joins TRBV11-2 to TRBJ1-2; tentative D call: TRBD1 (5 bases). Sequences were obtained from blood. The CDR3 nucleotides read TGTGCCAGCAGCTTTTCCGGGGCCGACTATGGCTACACCTTC. It codes for CASSFSGADYGYTF.